The 23 T cell receptor beta chains presented below share a single source sample, sequenced in a study of blood T cell repertoires in COVID-19. The table came from immunoSEQ multiplex PCR; TCRdb's copy has only in-frame clones and leaves some out. The table has about 140,000 clones, roughly four fifths seen once. Input material: peripheral blood. Every receptor here comes from a human donor in a cohort sampled during active COVID-19.

The chain couples TRBV5-4 to TRBJ2-4, with TRBD1 matching 8 bases. The germline CDR1 and CDR2 sequences are SGHNT and YYREEE (reference sequence). This CDR3 contains 16 residues. J lost 3 bases, V lost 0 bases, and 5 bases had no gene match. The CDR3 loop reads CASSLGRDRSKNIQYF. CDR3 coding DNA: TGTGCCAGCAGCTTGGGGCGGGACAGGAGCAAAAACATTCAGTACTTC. Drawing the rest from reference TRBV5-4 and TRBJ2-4, the complete variable domain is ETGVTQSPTHLIKTRGQQVTLRCSSQSGHNTVSWYQQALGQGPQFIFQYYREEENGRGNFPPRFSGLQFPNYSSELNVNALELDDSALYLCASSLGRDRSKNIQYFGAGTRLSVL.

In DNA form, the CDR3 reads TGTGCCAGCAGTTCCCGGGACGGGGAGCTGTTTTTT. Its translation is CASSSRDGELFF. The V and J genes are TRBV6-5 and TRBJ2-2, with a weak D call TRBD2 (5 bases). V lost 4 bases and J 7 bases, leaving 7 bases between the germline ends. From germline, CDR1 is MNHEY and CDR2 SVGAGI. The CDR3 length is 12 residues.

Only one count was recorded for this clone. The CDR3 DNA reads as TGTGCCAGCAGCTCTCCTGGGAGGGTGACCGAGCAGTACTTC. Encoded protein: CASSSPGRVTEQYF. This chain connects TRBV5-4 to TRBJ2-7; 7 bases align to TRBD2. Germline CDR1 reads SGHNT; CDR2 reads YYREEE (reference sequence). Losses at the gene ends were 3 bases for V and 6 bases for J; bases not matched to a gene: 9. This CDR3 contains 14 residues.

This clone was seen only once. The chain uses TRBV5-1 and TRBJ2-3; a possible D gene is TRBD2 (6 bases). Trimming shortened V by 2 bases and J by 1 base, and 11 bases separated the two germline ends. The CDR3 sequence is 15 residues long. Per germline, CDR1 SGHRS and CDR2 YFSETQ. CDR3 protein: CASSFDTGGTDTQYF. DNA for the CDR3: TGCGCCAGCAGCTTCGATACGGGGGGCACAGATACGCAGTATTTT. Based on the CDR3 plus reference TRBV5-1 and TRBJ2-3, the full variable domain is KAGVTQTPRYLIKTRGQQVTLSCSPISGHRSVSWYQQTPGQGLQFLFEYFSETQRNKGNFPGRFSGRQFSNSRSEMNVSTLELGDSALYLCASSFDTGGTDTQYFGPGTRLTVL.

The chain joins TRBV19 to TRBJ2-3; 8 nucleotides match TRBD2. Unmatched junction bases numbered 13, after V lost 2 bases and J lost 3 bases. This CDR3 is built from 18 residues. The V gene's germline CDR1 is LNHDA and CDR2 SQIVND (reference sequence). The CDR3 DNA follows: TGTGCCAGTAGTATACCCGGGGGGGCCCAAATGGGGACAGATACGCAGTATTTT. This gives the protein CASSIPGGAQMGTDTQYF. The entire variable domain, with the rest obtained from reference TRBV19 and TRBJ2-3, is as follows: DGGITQSPKYLFRKEGQNVTLSCEQNLNHDAMYWYRQDPGQGLRLIYYSQIVNDFQKGDIAEGYSVSREKKESFPLTVTSAQKNPTAFYLCASSIPGGAQMGTDTQYFGPGTRLTVL.

The chain is built from TRBV5-8 and TRBJ1-1; D not resolved. V was cut by 0 bases and J by 1 base, with 7 bases left in between. The CDR3 has 14 residues. Germline V gives CDR1 SGHTS, CDR2 YDEGEE. The CDR3 loop is CASSLAGGNTEAFF. CDR3 nucleotides: TGTGCCAGCAGCTTGGCCGGAGGGAACACTGAAGCTTTCTTT.

The rearrangement uses TRBV7-2 and TRBJ1-5; the match to TRBD1 covers 7 bases. V dropped 5 bases and J dropped 3; count of bases not matched to a gene: 10. CDR3 length: 16 residues. The germline V gene encodes CDR1 SGHTA and CDR2 FQGNSA. CDR3 protein: CASSRPGQKINQPQHF. CDR3 DNA sequence: TGTGCCAGCAGCCGTCCGGGACAGAAAATCAATCAGCCCCAGCATTTT.

This clone was recorded only once. The chain has TRBV2 and TRBJ2-5, with 9 positions matching TRBD1. Unmatched junction bases numbered 7, after V lost 7 bases and J lost 4 bases. The CDR3 is made up of 14 amino acids. Germline V lookup: CDR1 SNHLY, CDR2 FYNNEI. The CDR3 sequence is CASNLDRGRETQYF. The CDR3 nucleotides read TGTGCCAGCAACCTCGACAGGGGGAGAGAGACCCAGTACTTC.

The chain employs TRBV9 and TRBJ2-4; maybe TRBD2 (5 bases). Between the trimmed V and J ends, which lost 3 bases and 9 bases, there was a span of 10 bases. The CDR3 consists of 12 residues. Looked up from germline, CDR1 is SGDLS and CDR2 is YYNGEE. The DNA for the CDR3 is TGTGCCAGCAGCGCCCGAGGAGGCATTCAGTACTTC. Its protein is CASSARGGIQYF.

This chain's CDR3 is CASSLFPGRGGNYGYTF. CDR3 DNA: TGTGCCAGCAGTTTATTCCCGGGCAGGGGTGGGAACTATGGCTACACCTTC. The chain has TRBV28 and TRBJ1-2; a possible D gene is TRBD1 (6 bases). Per germline, CDR1 MDHEN and CDR2 SYDVKM. This CDR3 contains 17 residues. Trimming shortened V by 1 base and J by 2 bases, and 17 bases separated the two germline ends.

V and J are TRBV27 and TRBJ1-4; 10 bases align to TRBD1. Germline-derived CDR1 and CDR2 are MNHEY and SMNVEV (reference sequence). The CDR3 is made up of 18 amino acids. The V gene end was trimmed by 1 base and the J gene end by 4 bases; junction bases not matched to a gene: 9. CDR3 sequence: CASSLCGTGEGLNEKLFF. CDR3 DNA: TGTGCCAGCAGTTTATGTGGGACAGGGGAGGGTCTTAATGAAAAACTGTTTTTT.

The chain employs TRBV3-1 (or the pseudogene TRBV3-2) and TRBJ1-2, with no clear D. Germline V gives CDR1 LGHDT, CDR2 YNNKEL (reference sequence). This CDR3 contains 15 residues. With 1 base removed from V and 6 bases from J, the gap between germline ends came to 15 bases. The CDR3 loop reads CASSQVGRPRNGYTF. The DNA of the CDR3 is TGTGCCAGCAGCCAAGTAGGCCGGCCTAGGAATGGCTACACCTTC.

The V and J genes are TRBV7-8 and TRBJ1-4, with unresolved D. V was cut by 5 bases and J by 8 bases, with 18 bases left in between. The CDR3 is 15 amino acids. The germline V gene has CDR1 SGHVS and CDR2 FQNEAQ. This CDR3 is CASSPQVSGWEKLFF. In DNA form, the CDR3 reads TGTGCCAGCAGCCCCCAAGTATCGGGGTGGGAAAAACTGTTTTTT.

The chain recombines TRBV19 with TRBJ2-1; the match to TRBD1 covers 10 bases. The trim removed 4 bases at V and 1 base at J, leaving 1 base unmatched. Germline-derived CDR1 and CDR2 are LNHDA and SQIVND (reference sequence). This CDR3 has 15 amino acids. CDR3 nucleotide sequence: TGTGCCAGTAGTAAGGACAGGGGGTCCTACAATGAGCAGTTCTTC. This sequence encodes CASSKDRGSYNEQFF.

The chain carries TRBV6-5 and TRBJ2-7, with TRBD2 matching 10 bases. V dropped 8 bases and J dropped 3; count of bases not matched to a gene: 10. Germline CDR1 and CDR2: MNHEY and SVGAGI. The CDR3 has 15 residues. This CDR3 reads CASQRRPSGSYEQYF. The DNA of the CDR3 is TGTGCCAGCCAACGTCGCCCTAGCGGGAGCTACGAGCAGTACTTC.

The chain is built from TRBV29-1 and TRBJ2-3; 13 nucleotides line up with TRBD2. The CDR3 runs to 15 residues. Germline V gives CDR1 SQVTM, CDR2 ANQGSEA. Trimming at V came to 8 bases and at J to 0 bases, leaving 5 bases not matched to a gene. Here the CDR3 DNA reads TGCAGCATCCTACTAGCGGGAGGGAGCACAGATACGCAGTATTTT. Its protein product is CSILLAGGSTDTQYF.

This rearrangement joins TRBV15 to TRBJ2-1; possible D gene TRBD2, 5 bases. This CDR3 comprises 15 residues. The germline V gene encodes CDR1 LNHNV and CDR2 YYDKDF (reference sequence). V was cut by 0 bases and J by 6 bases, with 12 bases left in between. In DNA form, the CDR3 reads TGTGCCACCAGCAGAGATCGGCGGGCAGGCAATGAGCAGTTCTTC. It yields the protein CATSRDRRAGNEQFF. The full variable domain, its missing parts supplied by reference TRBV15 and TRBJ2-1, is DAMVIQNPRYQVTQFGKPVTLSCSQTLNHNVMYWYQQKSSQAPKLLFHYYDKDFNNEADTPDNFQSRRPNTSFCFLDIRSPGLGDTAMYLCATSRDRRAGNEQFFGPGTRLTVL.

V is TRBV18 and J is TRBJ2-1, with 10 bases that match TRBD2. This CDR3 is built from 13 residues. CDR1 KGHSH and CDR2 LQKENI come from the germline V gene. V lost 7 bases, J lost 15 bases, and 12 bases stayed unmatched. Here the CDR3 reads CASFEIELAGLFF. CDR3 DNA sequence: TGTGCCAGCTTTGAGATAGAACTAGCGGGACTGTTCTTC.

This clone was seen a single time. J is TRBJ1-6 and V is TRBV28, with 7 bases fitting TRBD1. The CDR3 is 14 residues long. Looked up from germline, CDR1 is MDHEN and CDR2 is SYDVKM. V lost 8 bases to trimming and J lost 9 bases; unmatched junction nucleotides: 10. In DNA form, the CDR3 reads TGTGCCAGCCAAGGGGGCCATACCGGTTCACCCCTCCACTTT. Amino acid sequence: CASQGGHTGSPLHF.

The genes are TRBV5-1 and TRBJ1-1; 7 nucleotides match TRBD1. The V gene end was trimmed by 0 bases and the J gene end by 7 bases; junction bases not matched to a gene: 6. The CDR3 is made up of 14 amino acids. Germline CDR1 reads SGHRS; CDR2 reads YFSETQ. Here the CDR3 reads CASSLAVGQYEAFF. CDR3 bases: TGCGCCAGCAGCTTGGCGGTGGGACAGTATGAAGCTTTCTTT. The whole variable domain, remainder taken from reference TRBV5-1 and TRBJ1-1, is KAGVTQTPRYLIKTRGQQVTLSCSPISGHRSVSWYQQTPGQGLQFLFEYFSETQRNKGNFPGRFSGRQFSNSRSEMNVSTLELGDSALYLCASSLAVGQYEAFFGQGTRLTVV.

V gene TRBV11-3 combines with J gene TRBJ2-7; D is undetermined. V lost 5 bases and J lost 12, with 17 bases in between. The germline V gene has CDR1 SGHNT and CDR2 YENEEA. The CDR3 is made up of 12 amino acids. For the CDR3, the DNA is TGTGCCAGCAGCCCCGGTCTCGGAGAGTTGTACTTC. Protein: CASSPGLGELYF.

This clone was found a few times. This CDR3 is also generated by other DNA sequences in the sample. The chain joins TRBV7-3 to TRBJ2-1; 8 nucleotides align to TRBD2. V lost 6 bases and J lost 2; bases outside the gene matches: 6. This CDR3 comprises 15 residues. Germline CDR1 SGHTA, CDR2 FQGTGA. CDR3 in DNA: TGTGCCAGCAGTCCCGCGGGAGGCCCCTACAATGAGCAGTTCTTC. Translated: CASSPAGGPYNEQFF.

The genes are TRBV18 and TRBJ2-5, with 8 bases matching TRBD2. The CDR3 covers 14 residues. V lost 2 bases, J lost 4 bases, and 3 bases stayed unmatched. Germline V gene data show CDR1 as KGHSH and CDR2 as LQKENI. CDR3 protein: CASSPASGGETQYF. For the CDR3, the DNA is TGTGCCAGCTCACCAGCAAGCGGGGGAGAGACCCAGTACTTC.